This TCR beta chain was found in a study of T cells in Graves' hyperthyroidism and ophthalmopathy. Study summary: Sampling of peripheral blood happened at initial diagnosis, prior to any treatment.

General study points: The majority of expanded thyroid clonotypes above 0.001 also appeared in blood.

Regions amplified from RNA transcripts were the TCR beta CDR3 regions. In the first-round RT-PCR of the TCR CDR3, the HTBI primer set was used. A single record per CDR3 protein comes from TCRdb applying MiXCR to the multiplex PCR reads. The repertoire includes around 380,000 distinct CDR3 sequences, less than 15% of them detected once, and less than 25% sits in the top ten. This clonotype was observed a handful of times. The antigen remains undetermined. Hyperthyroidism was newly diagnosed in patients aged 18 to 65 (duration under 2 months). V was shortened by 0 bases and J by 1 base, with 5 bases between the two germline ends. This CDR3 has 15 residues. Germline loops: CDR1 SGDLS, CDR2 YYNGEE.

Input material: blood. This TCR was recovered from a young man with Graves' hyperthyroidism that later progressed to Graves' ophthalmopathy. The chain combines TRBV9 with TRBJ2-6; D remains unclear. In DNA, the CDR3 is TGTGCCAGCAGCGTAGCGAGGTCTGGGGCCAACGTCCTGACTTTC. It specifies CASSVARSGANVLTF.